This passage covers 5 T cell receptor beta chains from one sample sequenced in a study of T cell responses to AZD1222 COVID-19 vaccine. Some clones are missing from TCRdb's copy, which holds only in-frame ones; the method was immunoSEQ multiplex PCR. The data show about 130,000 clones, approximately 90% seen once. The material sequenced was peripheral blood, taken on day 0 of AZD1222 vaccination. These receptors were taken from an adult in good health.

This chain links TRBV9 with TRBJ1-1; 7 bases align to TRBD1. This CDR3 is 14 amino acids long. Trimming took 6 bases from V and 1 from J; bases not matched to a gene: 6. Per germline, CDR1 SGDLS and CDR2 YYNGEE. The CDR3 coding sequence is TGTGCCAGCACCCCAGGGGGAGGGAACACTGAAGCTTTCTTT. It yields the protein CASTPGGGNTEAFF.

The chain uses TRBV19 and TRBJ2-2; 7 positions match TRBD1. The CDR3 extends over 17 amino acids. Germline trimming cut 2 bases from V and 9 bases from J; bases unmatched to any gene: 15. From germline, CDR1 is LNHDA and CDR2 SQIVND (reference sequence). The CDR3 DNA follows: TGTGCCAGTAGTATAAGGGGGCAGGGGCTCTCTTCCAGGGAGCTGTTTTTT. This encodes CASSIRGQGLSSRELFF.

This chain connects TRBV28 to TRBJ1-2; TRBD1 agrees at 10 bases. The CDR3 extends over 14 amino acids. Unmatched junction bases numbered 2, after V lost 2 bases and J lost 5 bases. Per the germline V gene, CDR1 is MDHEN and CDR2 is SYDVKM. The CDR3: CASSLGTGVYGYTF. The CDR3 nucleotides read TGTGCCAGCAGTTTAGGGACAGGGGTTTATGGCTACACCTTC.

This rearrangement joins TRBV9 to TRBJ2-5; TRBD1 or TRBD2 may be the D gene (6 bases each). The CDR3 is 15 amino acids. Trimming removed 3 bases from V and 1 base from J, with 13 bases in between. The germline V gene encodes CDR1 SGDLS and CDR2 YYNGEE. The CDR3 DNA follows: TGTGCCAGCAGCGCTCGCGGGACACTCCAAGAGACCCAGTACTTC. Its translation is CASSARGTLQETQYF.

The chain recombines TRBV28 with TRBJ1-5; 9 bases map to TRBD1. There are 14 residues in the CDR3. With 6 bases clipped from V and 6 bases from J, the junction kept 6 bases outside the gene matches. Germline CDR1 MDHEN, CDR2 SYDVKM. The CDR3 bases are TGTGCCAGCAGGCGGACAGGGGTGAGTCAGCCCCAGCATTTT. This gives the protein CASRRTGVSQPQHF.